These 26 T cell receptor beta chains share one sample of origin, sequenced in a study of vaccination effects on CD4 cells after COVID-19. No antigen has been identified for these receptors. Libraries were prepared by immunoSEQ multiplex PCR; TCRdb keeps only in-frame clonotypes and omits some of them. The sample holds 27,000 or so clones, around 70% seen once. Under the ViraFEST assay, PBMC were stimulated with viral peptide pools so that antigen-specific CD4+ T cells expanded. Sequencing was performed afterwards. CD4+ T cells were isolated after around 9 days of culture. Vaccinees lacked prior SARS-CoV-2 infection and tested negative for nucleocapsid antibodies. Sequenced material: CD4+ T cells from PBMCs cultured with SARS-CoV-2 spike peptides, taken before COVID-19 vaccination. These receptors were collected from a human donor who received a COVID-19 vaccine.

The V gene is TRBV6-6, the J gene TRBJ1-2, with 9 bases fitting TRBD1. This CDR3 comprises 12 residues. With 6 bases clipped from V and 8 bases from J, the junction kept 4 bases outside the gene matches. The germline V gene encodes CDR1 MNHNY and CDR2 SVGAGI (reference sequence). This CDR3 reads CASRKDRGGYTF. The CDR3 coding sequence is TGTGCCAGCAGAAAGGACAGGGGAGGCTACACCTTC.

The chain couples TRBV6-5 to TRBJ1-2, with D perhaps matching TRBD1 (5 bases). The CDR3 covers 16 residues. Deletions cut 1 base from V and 3 bases from J, with 15 bases between. Germline CDR1 reads MNHEY; CDR2 reads SVGAGI. The CDR3: CASSYFRVGTHYGYTF. Here the CDR3 DNA reads TGTGCCAGCAGTTACTTCCGTGTAGGGACCCACTATGGCTACACCTTC.

This chain connects TRBV5-1 to TRBJ2-1; 13 bases line up with TRBD2. Losses at the gene ends were 4 bases for V and 8 bases for J; bases not matched to a gene: 6. CDR1 is SGHRS and CDR2 is YFSETQ in the germline V gene. The CDR3 sequence is 15 residues long. The CDR3 bases are TGCGCCAGCAGCGAGGGACTAGCGGGAATAGATGAGCAGTTCTTC. Protein sequence: CASSEGLAGIDEQFF.

This clone came up a few times. The V call is TRBV12-3 or TRBV12-4, the J call TRBJ2-1, with TRBD2 as a possible D gene (5 bases). Trimming left V 7 bases short and J 9 bases short, with 16 bases between. The CDR3 loop spans 13 amino acids. This CDR3 reads CASIQLGGGEQFF. CDR3 sequence (DNA): TGTGCCAGCATCCAACTAGGAGGAGGTGAGCAGTTCTTC.

The V and J genes are TRBV12-3 or TRBV12-4 and TRBJ2-7; D gene uncertain. This CDR3 contains 11 residues. V was pared by 6 bases and J by 4 bases, with 7 bases between. Here the CDR3 reads CASSRRYEQYF. For the CDR3, the DNA is TGTGCCAGCAGCCGGAGATACGAGCAGTACTTC.

V and J are TRBV3-1 (or the pseudogene TRBV3-2) and TRBJ1-5; D gene uncertain. The CDR3 runs 15 residues. The V and J ends lost 4 bases and 7 bases respectively, with 17 bases between them. CDR1 LGHDT and CDR2 YNNKEL come from the germline V gene (reference sequence). The CDR3 spells CASSPRTSPGQPQHF. CDR3 nucleotides: TGTGCCAGCAGCCCGCGCACCAGCCCCGGGCAGCCCCAGCATTTT.

V gene TRBV6-5 combines with J gene TRBJ2-7; weak D call: TRBD2 (5 bases). V lost 6 bases to trimming and J lost 3 bases, with 6 bases between them. From germline, CDR1 is MNHEY and CDR2 SVGAGI. The CDR3 runs to 11 residues. CDR3 DNA sequence: TGTGCCAGCAGCCGGGACTACGAGCAGTACTTC. Translating it yields CASSRDYEQYF.

The chain is built from TRBV18 and TRBJ2-5; D possibly corresponds to TRBD1 (5 bases). The CDR3 is 13 amino acids. Germline V gene sequence: CDR1 KGHSH, CDR2 LQKENI. Trimming shortened V by 4 bases and J by 5 bases, and 11 bases separated the two germline ends. This chain's CDR3 is CASSLGPAETQYF. Here the CDR3 DNA reads TGTGCCAGCTCACTGGGGCCCGCGGAGACCCAGTACTTC. Filled out from reference TRBV18 and TRBJ2-5, the complete variable domain reads NAGVMQNPRHLVRRRGQEARLRCSPMKGHSHVYWYRQLPEEGLKFMVYLQKENIIDESGMPKERFSAEFPKEGPSILRIQQVVRGDSAAYFCASSLGPAETQYFGPGTRLLVL.

This chain links TRBV27 with TRBJ2-7; D unresolved. Germline CDR1 and CDR2: MNHEY and SMNVEV (reference sequence). V lost 6 bases and J lost 3, with 6 bases in between. The CDR3 sequence is 11 residues long. CDR3 bases: TGTGCCAGCAGGGGAATCTACGAGCAGTACTTC. Protein: CASRGIYEQYF.

The CDR3 region has the DNA TGCAGCGGCAGGGAAATGAACACTGAAGCTTTCTTT. It codes for CSGREMNTEAFF. V usage is TRBV29-1 and J usage is TRBJ1-1; perhaps TRBD1 as D (5 bases). Per germline, CDR1 SQVTM and CDR2 ANQGSEA. The CDR3 sequence is 12 residues long. V lost 7 bases and J 0 bases, leaving 9 bases between the germline ends.

The V and J genes are TRBV6-2 or TRBV6-3 and TRBJ2-3; D is possibly TRBD1 (6 bases). CDR3 size: 14 residues. Germline CDR1 MNHEY, CDR2 SVGEGT. The V end was cut by 4 bases, the J end by 2 bases, with 10 bases between. The CDR3 sequence is CASSSGQLTDTQYF. The CDR3 region has the DNA TGTGCCAGCAGTTCTGGACAGCTCACAGATACGCAGTATTTT.

The J gene is TRBJ2-7, the V gene TRBV7-9, with a possible D match to TRBD1 (6 bases). V was clipped by 0 bases and J by 3 bases, with 9 bases between them. The CDR3 length is 14 residues. Germline values: CDR1 SEHNR, CDR2 FQNEAQ (reference sequence). CDR3 bases: TGTGCCAGCAGCTTAGCGGGACAAATCTACGAGCAGTACTTC. Protein: CASSLAGQIYEQYF.

The chain joins TRBV4-1 to TRBJ2-2, with unresolved D. Germline V gene sequence: CDR1 MGHRA, CDR2 YSYEKL. The CDR3 totals 15 residues. V was cut by 1 base and J by 1 base, with 7 bases left in between. The CDR3 reads CASSQGLRNTGELFF. The CDR3 DNA is TGCGCCAGCAGCCAAGGGTTGCGGAACACCGGGGAGCTGTTTTTT.

Details on this clone: The sample has other DNA sequences that encode this CDR3 too. The chain links TRBV7-9 to TRBJ1-2; tentative D call: TRBD1 (6 bases). The CDR3 spans 14 residues. Per the germline V gene, CDR1 is SEHNR and CDR2 is FQNEAQ (reference sequence). The V end lost 0 bases, the J end lost 4 bases, and 9 bases lay between the germline ends. CDR3 loop: CASSLAGGVYGYTF. The CDR3 nucleotides read TGTGCCAGCAGCTTAGCAGGGGGGGTCTATGGCTACACCTTC.

V gene TRBV5-1 combines with J gene TRBJ2-3, with a tentative D call TRBD1 (6 bases). This CDR3 comprises 14 residues. CDR1 and CDR2 (germline): SGHRS, YFSETQ. V was shortened by 0 bases and J by 7 bases, with 12 bases between the two germline ends. The CDR3 loop reads CASSLAGQLNTQYF. The CDR3 DNA reads TGCGCCAGCAGCTTGGCCGGACAGTTAAATACGCAGTATTTT. The complete variable domain, with remaining parts taken from reference TRBV5-1 and TRBJ2-3, reads KAGVTQTPRYLIKTRGQQVTLSCSPISGHRSVSWYQQTPGQGLQFLFEYFSETQRNKGNFPGRFSGRQFSNSRSEMNVSTLELGDSALYLCASSLAGQLNTQYFGPGTRLTVL.

This clone has just one count. The chain is built from TRBV7-9 and TRBJ1-3; 8 bases agree with TRBD1. CDR3 length: 16 residues. The junction had 6 bases not matched to a gene; V was cut back by 5 bases and J by 0 bases. Germline CDR1 SEHNR, CDR2 FQNEAQ (reference sequence). The CDR3 reads CASSLIGQGSGNTIYF. Written as DNA, the CDR3 is TGTGCCAGCAGCCTAATCGGACAGGGCTCTGGAAACACCATATATTTT.

V usage is TRBV28 and J usage is TRBJ1-2; 8 bases fit TRBD1. This CDR3 spans 14 amino acids. Per the germline V gene, CDR1 is MDHEN and CDR2 is SYDVKM. V was pared by 6 bases and J by 8 bases, with 11 bases of the junction left unmatched. DNA of the CDR3: TGTGCCAGCAGACTCCCGGGACAGGCCTTGGGCTACACCTTC. It encodes CASRLPGQALGYTF.

This clone has more than one count but fewer than ten. J is TRBJ2-4 and V is TRBV19; 7 nucleotides align to TRBD2. After removal of 5 bases from V and 3 bases from J, the junction contained 7 bases not matched to a gene. CDR3 size: 15 residues. Per the germline V gene, CDR1 is LNHDA and CDR2 is SQIVND (reference sequence). The CDR3 reads CASSGLADNKNIQYF. The CDR3 bases are TGTGCCAGTAGTGGGCTAGCGGATAACAAAAACATTCAGTACTTC. Full variable domain (outside the CDR3, taken from reference TRBV19 and TRBJ2-4): DGGITQSPKYLFRKEGQNVTLSCEQNLNHDAMYWYRQDPGQGLRLIYYSQIVNDFQKGDIAEGYSVSREKKESFPLTVTSAQKNPTAFYLCASSGLADNKNIQYFGAGTRLSVL.

The chain joins TRBV6-5 to TRBJ1-5; D is ambiguous. Trimming cost V 6 bases and J 2 bases, with 14 bases left between them. The CDR3 has 15 amino acids. Germline CDR1 is MNHEY and CDR2 is SVGAGI. In nucleotides, the CDR3 is TGTGCCAGCAGGGGCAGGTACGTGGGCAATCAGCCCCAGCATTTT. Protein: CASRGRYVGNQPQHF.

V gene TRBV5-1 combines with J gene TRBJ2-3, with TRBD1 identical over 12 bases. CDR1 and CDR2 from the germline V gene are SGHRS and YFSETQ. V gave up 4 bases and J gave up 3 bases; unmatched junction bases: 6. This CDR3 comprises 16 residues. CDR3 region: CASSAGTGGGTDTQYF. Written as DNA, the CDR3 is TGCGCCAGCAGCGCCGGGACAGGGGGCGGAACAGATACGCAGTATTTT.

The chain carries TRBV6-5 and TRBJ1-3, with 12 positions matching TRBD1. The CDR3 consists of 15 residues. Germline V gene data show CDR1 as MNHEY and CDR2 as SVGAGI. V lost 6 bases and J lost 6; bases outside the gene matches: 6. CDR3 sequence reads: CASRGTGGLENTIYF. The CDR3 coding sequence is TGTGCCAGCAGGGGGACAGGGGGCTTGGAAAACACCATATATTTT.

V and J are TRBV4-1 and TRBJ1-2; the D is unclear. The V end lost 5 bases, the J end lost 3 bases, and 10 bases lay between the germline ends. The CDR3 runs to 13 residues. Germline CDR1 is MGHRA and CDR2 is YSYEKL. Here the CDR3 reads CASSWIEDYGYTF. The CDR3 coding sequence is TGCGCCAGCAGCTGGATCGAAGACTATGGCTACACCTTC.

The gene calls are TRBV7-2 and TRBJ1-1; no firm D call. Trimming took off 5 bases at V and 1 base at J, with 17 bases between the two ends. The germline CDR1 and CDR2 sequences are SGHTA and FQGNSA. This CDR3 region has 16 residues. The CDR3 DNA is TGTGCCAGCAGCACTTCCGGTTACATGCCGAACACTGAAGCTTTCTTT. It is translated as CASSTSGYMPNTEAFF. Supplemented by reference TRBV7-2 and TRBJ1-1, the full variable domain reads GAGVSQSPSNKVTEKGKDVELRCDPISGHTALYWYRQSLGQGLEFLIYFQGNSAPDKSGLPSDRFSAERTGGSVSTLTIQRTQQEDSAVYLCASSTSGYMPNTEAFFGQGTRLTVV.

The V and J genes are TRBV6-4 and TRBJ1-2; tentatively, D is TRBD1 (5 bases). V lost 6 bases and J lost 6, with 14 bases in between. The CDR3 totals 13 residues. CDR1 MRHNA and CDR2 SNTAGT come from the germline V gene. In nucleotides, the CDR3 is TGTGCCAGCAGCCCCTGGGGGGAGGATGGCTACACCTTC. As protein: CASSPWGEDGYTF.

The rearrangement joins TRBV9 to TRBJ2-3; D is unresolved. With 4 bases removed from V and 0 bases from J, the gap between germline ends came to 12 bases. Per the germline V gene, CDR1 is SGDLS and CDR2 is YYNGEE. The CDR3 has 15 amino acids. CDR3 DNA sequence: TGTGCCAGCAGCTTGACTCGGTATAGCACAGATACGCAGTATTTT. It specifies CASSLTRYSTDTQYF.

The chain carries TRBV10-3 and TRBJ2-1; perhaps TRBD1 as D (5 bases). The CDR3 totals 11 residues. Germline V lookup: CDR1 ENHRY, CDR2 SYGVKD. The germline V and J ends were trimmed by 5 bases and 8 bases, with 7 bases remaining between them. CDR3 protein: CAISPRDEQFF. In nucleotides, the CDR3 is TGTGCCATCAGTCCCAGGGATGAGCAGTTCTTC.